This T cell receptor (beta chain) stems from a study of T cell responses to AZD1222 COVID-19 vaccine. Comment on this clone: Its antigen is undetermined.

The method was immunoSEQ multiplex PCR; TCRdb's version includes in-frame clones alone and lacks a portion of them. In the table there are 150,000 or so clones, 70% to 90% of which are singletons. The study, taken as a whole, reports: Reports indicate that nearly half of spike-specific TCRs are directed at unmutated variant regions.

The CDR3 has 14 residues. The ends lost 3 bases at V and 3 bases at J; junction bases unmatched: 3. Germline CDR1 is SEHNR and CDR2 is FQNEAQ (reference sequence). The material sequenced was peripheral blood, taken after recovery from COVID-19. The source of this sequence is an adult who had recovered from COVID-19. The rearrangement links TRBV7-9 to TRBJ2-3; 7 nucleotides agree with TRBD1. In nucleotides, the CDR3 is TGTGCCAGCAGCTTTGAGGGACAGACAGATACGCAGTATTTT. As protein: CASSFEGQTDTQYF.